This T cell receptor beta chain was captured by sequencing in a study of CD8+ T cells in alopecia areata. The overall study: Treated patients were given oral tofacitinib, which was dosed at 5 to 10 mg twice daily. The study's findings and limits: Higher clonality than in normal scalp was seen in lesional scalp, especially alopecia totalis/universalis.

As part of sample collection, lesional scalp punch biopsies and peripheral blood were taken from alopecia areata patients. Both CD4+ and CD8+ T cells were separated by sorting PBMCs. Sequencing templates came from extracted RNA that was reverse transcribed into cDNA. Some clones are missing from TCRdb's copy, which holds only in-frame ones; the method was immunoSEQ multiplex PCR. This table has 150,000 to 160,000 clones, 45% to 60% appearing once. Worth noting for this clone: The antigen remains undetermined.

The CDR3 covers 11 residues. Germline-derived CDR1 and CDR2 are SNHLY and FYNNEI. V was clipped by 6 bases and J by 10 bases, with 10 bases between them. The chain is built from TRBV2 and TRBJ2-1; D is unresolved. The receptor's source is a human donor with alopecia areata. The material was CD8+ T cells sorted from blood, obtained at week 0. The CDR3 reads CASRLEREQFF. CDR3 DNA sequence: TGTGCCAGCAGACTGGAACGGGAGCAGTTCTTC.